This TCR beta chain was recovered during a study of cytomegalovirus exposure and HLA in healthy donors. This clone was seen a few times. In germline, CDR1 is MNHNY, CDR2 SVGAGI (reference sequence). CDR3 length: 16 amino acids. V was pared by 2 bases and J by 4 bases, with 16 bases between. Primers: 60 Vbeta forward and 13 Jbeta reverse. Authors' methods: An analysis performed later counted 75 million to 80 million unique TCR beta chains (approximately 12 million of them shared). The table came from immunoSEQ multiplex PCR; TCRdb's copy has only in-frame clones and leaves some out. The V and J calls and clone size were taken over from that table, and D and trimming were inferred from the DNA. The repertoire holds around 120,000 clones, with 70% to 85% as singletons.

The sequencing input was PBMCs. This clonotype was sampled from a woman aged 60-75 years in good health and CMV-seropositive. The J gene is TRBJ2-3, the V gene TRBV6-6; perhaps TRBD2 as D (6 bases). The CDR3 loop is CASSYPGIPGADTQYF. The CDR3, as DNA: TGTGCCAGCAGTTACCCCGGGATACCGGGGGCAGATACGCAGTATTTT.